The rows below give T cell receptor beta chains drawn from one sample of a study of a mutant IDH1 vaccine in newly diagnosed glioma. The method was immunoSEQ multiplex PCR; TCRdb's version includes in-frame clones alone and lacks a portion of them. In the table there are some 38,000 clones, over 85% of which are singletons. The source material was PBMCs, sampled from a glioma patient treated with radiotherapy, temozolomide or both. The receptors come from a man between 18 and 35 years old with glioma. The conserved cysteine and the conserved F or W are not part of the CDR3 here. Fields, in order: clone size, CDR3 length, J gene, V gene, CDR3 protein. Size values are once, few and many counts, or a class for expanded clones, and some rows have none.

abundance: -
len: 15
j_gene: TRBJ1-1
v_gene: TRBV6-1
CDR3aa: ASSVNDGQWRNTEAF

abundance: -
len: 12
j_gene: TRBJ1-1
v_gene: TRBV7-3
CDR3aa: ASSLGGKNTEAF

abundance: -
len: 14
j_gene: TRBJ1-3
v_gene: TRBV6-5
CDR3aa: ASSYSRKTTGNTIY

abundance: -
len: 14
j_gene: TRBJ2-7
v_gene: TRBV27
CDR3aa: ASSFGGYPFTGEQY

abundance: -
len: 15
j_gene: TRBJ2-7
v_gene: TRBV4-2
CDR3aa: ASSPLGLAPSSYEQY

abundance: -
len: 10
j_gene: TRBJ2-2
v_gene: TRBV29-1
CDR3aa: SAGEGTGELF

abundance: -
len: 14
j_gene: TRBJ1-1
v_gene: TRBV6-5
CDR3aa: ASSYSSWGLGTEAF

abundance: -
len: 13
j_gene: TRBJ1-5
v_gene: TRBV7-8
CDR3aa: ASSPTGHSNQPQH

abundance: -
len: 12
j_gene: TRBJ1-2
v_gene: TRBV7-8
CDR3aa: ASSPDGGGYGYT

abundance: -
len: 17
j_gene: TRBJ2-2
v_gene: TRBV9
CDR3aa: ASSPQGLAGVRDTGELF

abundance: -
len: 14
j_gene: TRBJ2-7
v_gene: TRBV5-4
CDR3aa: ASSLASGRADDKQY

abundance: -
len: 10
j_gene: TRBJ1-1
v_gene: TRBV7-9
CDR3aa: ASSIDRVGAF

abundance: -
len: 15
j_gene: TRBJ1-2
v_gene: TRBV4-1
CDR3aa: ASSQDLLREMNYGYT

abundance: -
len: 11
j_gene: TRBJ2-3
v_gene: TRBV27
CDR3aa: ASSSQGGDTQY

abundance: -
len: 14
j_gene: TRBJ1-1
v_gene: TRBV18
CDR3aa: ASSSDRGGSGAEAF

abundance: -
len: 11
j_gene: TRBJ1-1
v_gene: TRBV5-1
CDR3aa: ASSRTGGTEAF

abundance: -
len: 12
j_gene: TRBJ2-6
v_gene: TRBV11-2
CDR3aa: ASSELAGANVLT

abundance: -
len: 12
j_gene: TRBJ2-7
v_gene: TRBV5-1
CDR3aa: ASSSGTPSDEQY

abundance: -
len: 13
j_gene: TRBJ2-7
v_gene: TRBV28
CDR3aa: ASSTGQGESYEQY

abundance: -
len: 13
j_gene: TRBJ2-6
v_gene: TRBV5-1
CDR3aa: ASSSSVAGANVLT

abundance: -
len: 12
j_gene: TRBJ1-2
v_gene: TRBV4-2
CDR3aa: ASSQETANYGYT

abundance: -
len: 15
j_gene: TRBJ1-2
v_gene: TRBV7-2
CDR3aa: ASSPIFSLRGGYGYT

abundance: -
len: 10
j_gene: TRBJ1-3
v_gene: TRBV29-1
CDR3aa: SAEVSGNTIY

abundance: -
len: 13
j_gene: TRBJ2-5
v_gene: TRBV9
CDR3aa: ASSVGSSGGETQY

abundance: -
len: 14
j_gene: TRBJ1-2
v_gene: TRBV7-8
CDR3aa: ASSFRDRGREDGYT

abundance: -
len: 15
j_gene: TRBJ2-2
v_gene: TRBV7-9
CDR3aa: ASSFPSGTPNTGELF

abundance: -
len: 12
j_gene: TRBJ2-1
v_gene: TRBV27
CDR3aa: ASSLLGEYNEQF

abundance: -
len: 11
j_gene: TRBJ1-5
v_gene: TRBV6-6
CDR3aa: ASSYGGHQPQH

abundance: once
len: 11
j_gene: TRBJ1-1
v_gene: TRBV7-2
CDR3aa: ASSLATNTEAF

abundance: -
len: 16
j_gene: TRBJ2-3
v_gene: TRBV30
CDR3aa: AWSKPLGLSRSTDTQY

abundance: -
len: 10
j_gene: TRBJ1-2
v_gene: TRBV7-2
CDR3aa: ASSRLGVGYT

abundance: -
len: 13
j_gene: TRBJ1-2
v_gene: TRBV2
CDR3aa: ASTNRGTGGDGYT

abundance: -
len: 11
j_gene: TRBJ1-1
v_gene: TRBV5-1
CDR3aa: ASSSTLNTEAF

abundance: -
len: 13
j_gene: TRBJ2-2
v_gene: TRBV7-9
CDR3aa: ASSLGGILTGELF

abundance: -
len: 9
j_gene: TRBJ1-1
v_gene: TRBV18
CDR3aa: ASSPTTEAF

abundance: -
len: 11
j_gene: TRBJ2-5
v_gene: TRBV27
CDR3aa: ASSLGNQETQY

abundance: -
len: 15
j_gene: TRBJ2-2
v_gene: TRBV2
CDR3aa: ASSHEGTGLGTGELF

abundance: -
len: 13
j_gene: TRBJ1-1
v_gene: TRBV10-2
CDR3aa: ASKDGQRGYTEAF

abundance: -
len: 13
j_gene: TRBJ2-2
v_gene: TRBV5-6
CDR3aa: ASSPRLAGDRELF

abundance: -
len: 13
j_gene: TRBJ2-1
v_gene: TRBV9
CDR3aa: ASSVDGWGYNEQF

abundance: -
len: 13
j_gene: TRBJ2-7
v_gene: TRBV5-4
CDR3aa: ASSLAGRRTYEQY